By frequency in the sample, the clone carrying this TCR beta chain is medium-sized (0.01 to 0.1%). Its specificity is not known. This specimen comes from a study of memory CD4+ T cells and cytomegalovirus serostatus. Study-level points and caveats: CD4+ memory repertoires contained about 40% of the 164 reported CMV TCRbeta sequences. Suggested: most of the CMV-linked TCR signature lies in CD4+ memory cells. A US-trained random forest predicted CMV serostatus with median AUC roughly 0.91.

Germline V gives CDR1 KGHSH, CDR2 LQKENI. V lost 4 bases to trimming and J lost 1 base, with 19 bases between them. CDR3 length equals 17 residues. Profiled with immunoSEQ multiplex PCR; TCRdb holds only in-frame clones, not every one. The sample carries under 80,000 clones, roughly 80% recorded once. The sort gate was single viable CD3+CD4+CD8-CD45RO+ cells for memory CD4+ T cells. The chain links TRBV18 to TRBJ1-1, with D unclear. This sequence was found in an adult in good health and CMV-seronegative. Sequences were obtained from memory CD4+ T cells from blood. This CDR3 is CASSHDGGMGRNTEAFF. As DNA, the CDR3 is TGTGCCAGCTCACACGACGGTGGGATGGGGAGGAACACTGAAGCTTTCTTT.